This T cell receptor beta chain comes out of a study of T-cell memory formation after mild COVID-19. Study at large: Each donor largely had its own TCR clusters.

Constant-segment-primed 5'RACE gave TCR alpha and TCR beta cDNA libraries with sample barcodes and UMIs. TCRdb re-called the 5' RACE reads with MiXCR, one entry per CDR3 protein. The table includes approximately 180,000 distinct CDR3 sequences, 16% detected once. The study, taken as a whole, reports: CD4+ bias marked clones expanding day 15 to 37, unlike balanced contracting clones. Prior to infection, memory already included some responding clones, suggesting cross-reactive memory joined.

Turning to this clonotype: Its specificity is unknown.

The V end lost 0 bases, the J end lost 8 bases, and 10 bases lay between the germline ends. The CDR3 is 13 amino acids. CDR1 is SGHTA and CDR2 is FQGNSA in the germline V gene. The receptor's source is an adult woman who had mild COVID-19 (a few samples of this study predate the infection). Cell type and time point are not known. This chain joins TRBV7-2 and TRBJ1-2; D might be TRBD1 (5 bases). Sequenced material: PBMCs or a T cell subset sorted from them (not recorded which). In DNA form, the CDR3 reads TGTGCCAGCAGCTTAGCAGGGACCCGGGGCTACACCTTC. Amino acids: CASSLAGTRGYTF.